This T cell receptor (beta chain) is drawn from a study of a mutant IDH1 vaccine in newly diagnosed glioma (dated by TCRdb to the early 2020s). For the wider study: Across visits V03 through V10, patients got a total of eight vaccinations, given in weeks 1, 3, 5, 7, 11, 15, 19 and 23. Longitudinal TCRB deep sequencing was performed for 20 to 30 treated patients wherever samples were available for exploratory analyses. Peripheral blood was collected at six visits: V03 (baseline), V05, V07, V10, V12 and V13. Vaccination started 4-6 weeks after radiotherapy alone, or was given together with temozolomide cycles in the groups whose treatment included chemotherapy. Of the 30 to 35 treated patients, around 62% were male and about 40% were female, and a mean age of 40.4 years was recorded. Before enrollment, patients had received standard therapy of radiotherapy alone, temozolomide alone, or radiochemotherapy with temozolomide; most received the combination. Overall study outcomes, separate from this receptor: Immune responses induced by the vaccine were seen in roughly 95% of patients across multiple MHC alleles. According to the authors, sample limitations meant that analyses of patient blood samples could not be reproduced. Availability determined which PBMC samples were chosen for TCRB deep sequencing. Pseudoprogression seemed to be unrelated to changes in the top peripheral T cell clonotypes found by TCRB sequencing.

To prepare the library, the immunoSEQ multiplex PCR assay was applied. The hsTCRB Kit was used according to the manufacturer's protocol to amplify rearranged TCR beta chain sequences. Sequencing of TCRB libraries was carried out on an Illumina MiSeq. Per the source publication's procedure: Demultiplexing, trimming and gene mapping were performed with the kit vendor's proprietary platform. Entries here come from immuneACCESS through TCRdb and include only in-frame sequences with V and J called. Some clones fail to appear in such tables; in the studies checked, an unresolved V gene covers under half of the shortfall, and the cause of the remainder is unknown. The V and J calls and clone size were taken over from that table, and D and trimming were inferred from the DNA. The sample contains about 82,000 clones, 65% to 90% of them found a single time. 2% to 2.5% of the sample is in the top ten clones.

The sample holds a few counts of this clone. Its recognized antigen is unknown. Base-call qualities are not available, and no considerably larger clone is one nucleotide away. This CDR3 is also generated by other DNA sequences in the sample. This specimen's time point label, per the study, means: week 23, last vaccination. Each vaccine dose, consisting of 300 ug of a 20-mer mutant IDH1 peptide in Montanide, was administered subcutaneously with topical imiquimod. Donors had newly diagnosed WHO grade 3 or 4 IDH1-mutant astrocytomas with loss of nuclear ATRX. The samples were drawn from NOA16, a multicentre, single-arm, open-label phase I trial in Germany that tested a mutant IDH1 peptide vaccine in humans for the first time. The DNeasy Blood and Tissue Kit was used to extract genomic DNA from EDTA blood for TCRB sequencing. The V and J ends are trimmed by 0 bases and 1 base, leaving 4 bases between them. The CDR3 numbers 13 residues from cysteine through phenylalanine. Only CDR3 DNA remains: 39 bases, in frame from the first base. CDR1 and CDR2, looked up from the germline V gene, are SGHRS and YFSETQ.

The sample here was PBMCs, taken from a glioma patient whose treatment included an IDH1 peptide vaccine. Recombination joined TRBV5-1 with TRBJ1-1, with no D gene named confidently. The receptor was isolated from a young man with glioma. Some clones in this sample may be carry-over from other donors' samples. The CDR3: CASSLAGNTEAFF. Here is the DNA: TGCGCCAGCAGCTTGGCGGGGAACACTGAAGCTTTCTTT.